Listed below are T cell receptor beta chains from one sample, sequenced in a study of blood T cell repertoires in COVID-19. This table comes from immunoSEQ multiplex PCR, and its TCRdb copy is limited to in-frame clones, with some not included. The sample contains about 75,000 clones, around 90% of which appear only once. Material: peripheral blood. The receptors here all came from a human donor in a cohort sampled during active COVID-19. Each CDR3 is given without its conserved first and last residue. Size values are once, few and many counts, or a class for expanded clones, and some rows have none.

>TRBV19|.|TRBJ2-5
ASSKGMGETQY
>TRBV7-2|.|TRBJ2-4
ASSLRTGIAKNIQY
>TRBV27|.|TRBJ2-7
ASSLLAGASSYEQY
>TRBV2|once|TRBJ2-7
ASGPRVDAGAPLSSYEQY
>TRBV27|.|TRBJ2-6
ASSSGSGANVLT
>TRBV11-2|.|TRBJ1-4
ASSLGRDSTTNEKLF
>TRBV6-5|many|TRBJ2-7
ASEIRGLNYEQY
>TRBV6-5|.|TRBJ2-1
ASIHGAENYNEQF
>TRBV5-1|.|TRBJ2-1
ASRPGQGSYNEQF
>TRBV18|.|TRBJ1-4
ASSPPTGPYGEKLF
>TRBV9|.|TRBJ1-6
ASSVGVRAAGGDSPLH
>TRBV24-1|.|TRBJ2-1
ATSWAGAGDEQF
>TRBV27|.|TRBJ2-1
ASRGSGGGRNYNEQF
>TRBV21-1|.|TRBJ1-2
ASSIGDRNYGYT
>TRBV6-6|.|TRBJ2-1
ASSPPLGLAGERRGLYNEQF
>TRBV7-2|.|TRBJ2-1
ASSLNAALLSYNEQF
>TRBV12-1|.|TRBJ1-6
ASPGTLH
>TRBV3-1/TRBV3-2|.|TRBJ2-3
ASSQGTSGRTDTQY
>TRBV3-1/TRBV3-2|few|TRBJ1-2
ASSPRGNYGYT
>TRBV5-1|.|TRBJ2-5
ASSFSGSRETQY
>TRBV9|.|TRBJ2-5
ASSSGRSSGKETQY
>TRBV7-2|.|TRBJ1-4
ASSLRGIGEKLF
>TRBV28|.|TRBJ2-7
ASSLMRYEQY
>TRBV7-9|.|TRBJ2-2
ASGLAGEAELF
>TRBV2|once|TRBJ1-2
ASSESAGTDYGYT
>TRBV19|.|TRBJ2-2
ASSIGSSPGELF
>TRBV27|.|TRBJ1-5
ASTLDQPQH
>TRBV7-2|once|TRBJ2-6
ASSLSRWSSGANVLT
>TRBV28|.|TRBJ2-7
ASSLRSIRSYEQY
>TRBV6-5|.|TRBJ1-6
ASSYGTGLWNSPLH
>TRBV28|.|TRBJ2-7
ASSLPGGSPYEQY
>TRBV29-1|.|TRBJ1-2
SVAAGANYGYT
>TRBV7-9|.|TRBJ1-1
ASSPAQGFYTEAF
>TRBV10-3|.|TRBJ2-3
AISESNRLRQY
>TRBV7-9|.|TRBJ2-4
ASSNGQGAIQY
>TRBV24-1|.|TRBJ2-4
ATSDLGGGNAKNIQY
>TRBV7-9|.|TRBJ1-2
ASSLEAGGGYT
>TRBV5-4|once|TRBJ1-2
ASSARTGTKAYGYT
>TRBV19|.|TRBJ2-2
ASSANGRRNTGELF
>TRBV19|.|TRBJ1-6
ASSQGTGIVPLH
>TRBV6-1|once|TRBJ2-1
ASSLPGTTYNEQF
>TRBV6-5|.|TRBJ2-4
ASRPGQGIRDIQY
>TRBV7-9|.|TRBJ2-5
ASSLVRGVETQY
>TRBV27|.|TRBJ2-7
ASSLLGGGGADEQY
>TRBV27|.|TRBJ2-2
ASRLNTGNTGELF
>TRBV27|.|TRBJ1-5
ASSSMTGIYQPQH
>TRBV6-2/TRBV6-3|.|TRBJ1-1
ASSYRERPEAF
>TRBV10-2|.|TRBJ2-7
ASRGGSSYEQY
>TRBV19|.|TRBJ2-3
ASSIEGAPSTDTQY
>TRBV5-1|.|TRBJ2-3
ASSLLGLETDTQY
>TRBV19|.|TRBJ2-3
ASRSPRSGERGTQY